A selection of T cell receptor beta chains follows, all from one sample in a study of blood T cells in healthy people across ages. TCRdb fed the 5' RACE reads into MiXCR, producing one record per CDR3 protein. The data show around 1,700,000 distinct CDR3 sequences, with roughly 27% seen just once and roughly 8.2% held by the top ten. The sequenced sample consisted of blood. Receptors were obtained from a woman in her 30s in good health. The CDR3 runs from the conserved cysteine through the conserved F or W. Each record gives: CDR3 DNA, CDR3 protein, D gene, J gene, V gene, clone size. A D gene is named only where the DNA matches it firmly. Clone size is given for some rows only: seen once, a few or many times, or a class if the clone is expanded.

CDR3 DNA: TGTGCCAGCAGTTACGCCAGGGATCTAGGGGCCAACGTCCGGACTTTC
CDR3 protein: CASSYARDLGANVRTF
D gene: NA
J gene: TRBJ2-6
V gene: TRBV6-5
clone size: few

CDR3 DNA: TGTGCCAGCAGCTTAGGGGGTGCGGGGGGGCGTACTGAGCAGTTCTTC
CDR3 protein: CASSLGGAGGRTEQFF
D gene: TRBD2
J gene: TRBJ2-1
V gene: TRBV11-1
clone size: few

CDR3 DNA: TGCAGTGCTAGAGATGTGCTGTTTAACTATGGCTACACCTTC
CDR3 protein: CSARDVLFNYGYTF
D gene: NA
J gene: TRBJ1-2
V gene: TRBV20-1
clone size: NA

CDR3 DNA: TGTGCCATCAGGGGGGGAACAGATGGCTATGGCTACACCTTC
CDR3 protein: CAIRGGTDGYGYTF
D gene: NA
J gene: TRBJ1-2
V gene: TRBV10-3
clone size: few

CDR3 DNA: TGCAGTGCGGATGGTCTAAAAGAGCAGTACTTC
CDR3 protein: CSADGLKEQYF
D gene: NA
J gene: TRBJ2-7
V gene: TRBV20-1
clone size: NA

CDR3 DNA: TGTGCCAGCGGGGACACAGGGTATGGCTACACCTTC
CDR3 protein: CASGDTGYGYTF
D gene: NA
J gene: TRBJ1-2
V gene: TRBV6-5
clone size: few

CDR3 DNA: TGCAGCGTACGGGAAGAAGCTTTCTTT
CDR3 protein: CSVREEAFF
D gene: NA
J gene: TRBJ1-1
V gene: TRBV29-1
clone size: many

CDR3 DNA: TGCAGTGCTTCAGCTCATTCCATCGGCTACACCTTC
CDR3 protein: CSASAHSIGYTF
D gene: NA
J gene: TRBJ1-2
V gene: TRBV20-1
clone size: many

CDR3 DNA: TGTGCCACCAGTGATCCCGGGACAGGCCTTAACTATGGCTACACCTTC
CDR3 protein: CATSDPGTGLNYGYTF
D gene: TRBD1
J gene: TRBJ1-2
V gene: TRBV24-1
clone size: few

CDR3 DNA: TGCAGCGTAGCCCCGGCGGGGCCCTACAATGAGCAGTTCTTC
CDR3 protein: CSVAPAGPYNEQFF
D gene: NA
J gene: TRBJ2-1
V gene: TRBV29-1
clone size: few

CDR3 DNA: TGCAGTGCTAGAAGGGGCCGGGGGATCTACGAGCAGTACTTC
CDR3 protein: CSARRGRGIYEQYF
D gene: NA
J gene: TRBJ2-7
V gene: TRBV20-1
clone size: many

CDR3 DNA: TGCGCCAGCAGCTACACCGGGACAGCTGGCACAGATACGCAGTATTTT
CDR3 protein: CASSYTGTAGTDTQYF
D gene: TRBD1
J gene: TRBJ2-3
V gene: TRBV5-1
clone size: NA

CDR3 DNA: TGCAGTGCTAGACAGGAACCCGAAAAACTGTTTTTT
CDR3 protein: CSARQEPEKLFF
D gene: NA
J gene: TRBJ1-4
V gene: TRBV20-1
clone size: NA

CDR3 DNA: TGCAGTGCTAGAGATGCCGGATCCGAAGCTTTCTTT
CDR3 protein: CSARDAGSEAFF
D gene: NA
J gene: TRBJ1-1
V gene: TRBV20-1
clone size: NA

CDR3 DNA: TGTGCCAGCAGCGTGATAAGTGGCGGATCTAACTATGGCTACACCTTC
CDR3 protein: CASSVISGGSNYGYTF
D gene: NA
J gene: TRBJ1-2
V gene: TRBV7-8
clone size: NA

CDR3 DNA: TGCGCCAGCAGCTTGGAGGGCAGAAGCACAGATACGCAGTATTTT
CDR3 protein: CASSLEGRSTDTQYF
D gene: NA
J gene: TRBJ2-3
V gene: TRBV5-1
clone size: many

CDR3 DNA: TGTGCCAGCAGCTTGGTGGGGACAAGGAATGAAAAGCTGTTTTTT
CDR3 protein: CASSLVGTRNEKLFF
D gene: NA
J gene: TRBJ1-4
V gene: TRBV5-6
clone size: few

CDR3 DNA: TGTGCCAGCAGCCATGGGGGCGGGAGATCCTACGAGCAGTACTTC
CDR3 protein: CASSHGGGRSYEQYF
D gene: NA
J gene: TRBJ2-7
V gene: TRBV7-2
clone size: NA

CDR3 DNA: TGCAGCGTTGGACTAGCGGTGTCCGGGGAGCTGTTTTTT
CDR3 protein: CSVGLAVSGELFF
D gene: TRBD2
J gene: TRBJ2-2
V gene: TRBV29-1
clone size: few

CDR3 DNA: TGCAGTGCTAGAGATTTGGCAGGCACAGATACGCAGTTCTTC
CDR3 protein: CSARDLAGTDTQFF
D gene: NA
J gene: TRBJ2-1
V gene: TRBV20-1
clone size: NA

CDR3 DNA: TGTGCCAGTGGACAGGGGGCAAAACAAGAGACCCAGTACTTC
CDR3 protein: CASGQGAKQETQYF
D gene: TRBD1
J gene: TRBJ2-5
V gene: TRBV2
clone size: once

CDR3 DNA: TGCAGTGCTGATCCGGGACTCCGCTCCTACGAGCAGTACTTC
CDR3 protein: CSADPGLRSYEQYF
D gene: NA
J gene: TRBJ2-7
V gene: TRBV20-1
clone size: NA

CDR3 DNA: TGCTGTGCTAGAGACGGGAATGAACCTGACGAGCAGTACTTC
CDR3 protein: CCARDGNEPDEQYF
D gene: NA
J gene: TRBJ2-7
V gene: TRBV20-1
clone size: few

CDR3 DNA: TGTGCCAGCAGCCCGGGTTTCCCGAGGGTAGAGCAGTACTTC
CDR3 protein: CASSPGFPRVEQYF
D gene: NA
J gene: TRBJ2-7
V gene: TRBV12-3/TRBV12-4
clone size: NA

CDR3 DNA: TGTGCCAGCAGACCCAGGGACTCAGATACGCAGTATTTT
CDR3 protein: CASRPRDSDTQYF
D gene: NA
J gene: TRBJ2-3
V gene: TRBV12-3/TRBV12-4
clone size: many

CDR3 DNA: TGTGCCAGCAGTTTCACCATACCGCCCCCGGGGAGGGTTCACGAGCAGTACTTC
CDR3 protein: CASSFTIPPPGRVHEQYF
D gene: TRBD2
J gene: TRBJ2-7
V gene: TRBV27
clone size: few

CDR3 DNA: TGTGCCAGCAGCTTAGCAGCCTTCGGGGGGCCCAAGAACGAGCAGTACTTC
CDR3 protein: CASSLAAFGGPKNEQYF
D gene: NA
J gene: TRBJ2-7
V gene: TRBV7-9
clone size: few

CDR3 DNA: TGTTCCAGCAGCCAAGCCGGGACTAGCTACCAAGAGGCCCAGTACTTC
CDR3 protein: CSSSQAGTSYQEAQYF
D gene: TRBD2
J gene: TRBJ2-5
V gene: TRBV3-1
clone size: few

CDR3 DNA: TGTGCCAGCAGCTCGGGACAGCGAGGCGGCTACACCTTC
CDR3 protein: CASSSGQRGGYTF
D gene: TRBD1
J gene: TRBJ1-2
V gene: TRBV7-9
clone size: NA

CDR3 DNA: TGTGCCAGCAGCCGAATATATACTGAAGCTTTCTTT
CDR3 protein: CASSRIYTEAFF
D gene: NA
J gene: TRBJ1-1
V gene: TRBV7-2
clone size: once

CDR3 DNA: TGCGCCAGCAGCCGGATGAGGTTGGATACGCAGTATTTT
CDR3 protein: CASSRMRLDTQYF
D gene: NA
J gene: TRBJ2-3
V gene: TRBV4-3
clone size: NA

CDR3 DNA: TGTGCCTGGAGTGTGGGCGGTTCCTACGAGCAGTACTTC
CDR3 protein: CAWSVGGSYEQYF
D gene: NA
J gene: TRBJ2-7
V gene: TRBV30
clone size: NA

CDR3 DNA: TGTGCCAGCAGCCCGGGACAGACGGAGCTGTTTTTT
CDR3 protein: CASSPGQTELFF
D gene: TRBD1
J gene: TRBJ2-2
V gene: TRBV7-7
clone size: few

CDR3 DNA: TGTGCCAGCAGTTCAAGGTGGTCAGTTGGAAACACCATATATTTT
CDR3 protein: CASSSRWSVGNTIYF
D gene: NA
J gene: TRBJ1-3
V gene: TRBV12-3/TRBV12-4
clone size: few

CDR3 DNA: TGTGCCAGCAGTCTTAGCGGGATTAAGCAAGAGACCCAGTACTTC
CDR3 protein: CASSLSGIKQETQYF
D gene: TRBD2
J gene: TRBJ2-5
V gene: TRBV2
clone size: many

CDR3 DNA: TGTGCCAGCAGTGAAATGGCAGGGACGAACACTGAAGCTTTCTTT
CDR3 protein: CASSEMAGTNTEAFF
D gene: NA
J gene: TRBJ1-1
V gene: TRBV2
clone size: NA

CDR3 DNA: TGTGCCAGCAGCTTAGCCACAGGAGGTCGATCCTATGGCTACACCTTC
CDR3 protein: CASSLATGGRSYGYTF
D gene: NA
J gene: TRBJ1-2
V gene: TRBV11-2
clone size: few

CDR3 DNA: TGTGCCAGCAGCTTAGGGTCAGGAGGTTACAATGAGCAGTTCTTC
CDR3 protein: CASSLGSGGYNEQFF
D gene: NA
J gene: TRBJ2-1
V gene: TRBV7-2
clone size: many

CDR3 DNA: TGTGCCAGCAGCGTCATAGATAGCGGAGGCCTCGGCGAGCAGTACTTC
CDR3 protein: CASSVIDSGGLGEQYF
D gene: NA
J gene: TRBJ2-7
V gene: TRBV9
clone size: many

CDR3 DNA: TGTGCCAGCAGTCGACAGTTTTCGAACACTGAAGCTTTCTTT
CDR3 protein: CASSRQFSNTEAFF
D gene: NA
J gene: TRBJ1-1
V gene: TRBV6-1
clone size: NA